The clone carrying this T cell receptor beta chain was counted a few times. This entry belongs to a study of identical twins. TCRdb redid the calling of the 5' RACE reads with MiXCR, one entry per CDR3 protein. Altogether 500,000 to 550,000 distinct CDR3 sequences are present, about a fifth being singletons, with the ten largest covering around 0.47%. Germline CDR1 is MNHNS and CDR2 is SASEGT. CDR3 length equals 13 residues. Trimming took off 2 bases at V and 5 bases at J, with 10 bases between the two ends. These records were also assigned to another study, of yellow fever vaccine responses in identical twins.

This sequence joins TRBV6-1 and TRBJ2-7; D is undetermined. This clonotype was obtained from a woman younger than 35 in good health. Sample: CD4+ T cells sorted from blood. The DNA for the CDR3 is TGTGCCAGCAGTGAACCCCCCAGAAACGAGCAGTACTTC. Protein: CASSEPPRNEQYF.